Below, one T cell receptor (beta chain) is given with its context. This clone was observed a few times. The antigen this receptor binds is unknown. For this mouse receptor, gene names and germline sequences are murine. The CDR3 end is not reached by the read, which stops 1 residue before it; the germline J gene fills it in. The source of the sample is a study of tissue T cells after allogeneic stem cell transplantation (dated 2022 in TCRdb). Background on the whole study: TCR beta repertoires were profiled across many tissues obtained from research autopsies of patients with and without GVHD, as well as in mouse models of GVHD. The human part of the study was a prospective observational study with no blinding and no randomization.

On the study overall, not on this receptor specifically: Which tissue TCRs were alloreactive or antigen-specific was not determined in the study, and some of the clones might have been host cells that persisted. The patient cohort was small and clinically heterogeneous, and sampling depth was acknowledged as a limitation. Within patients, how anatomically similar tissues were was a major factor shaping TCR repertoire composition, regardless of disease or transplant status. Few T cell clones were found to be shared across patients, but shared repertoire signatures across patients were revealed in a tissue-specific fashion by motif-based clustering. In both patients and mice, T cells from blood and spleen picked up only a limited part of the TCR repertoire that was detected in tissues.

Receptor amplification or capture employed the immunoSEQ multiplex PCR assay. Adaptive Biotechnologies performed TCRbeta CDR3 sequencing at survey depth and reported CDR3 sequences, V/J genes, productive frequency, and template counts. Amplification of TCR beta CDR3 regions started from genomic DNA instead of RNA. The original pipeline was this. Jensen-Shannon divergence served to quantify pairwise repertoire overlap between tissues, with 0 meaning identical and 1 meaning complete divergence. Based on pairwise JSD values, tissues were grouped by single-linkage agglomerative hierarchical clustering, and the results were shown as dendrograms. GLIPH2 was applied to all patient samples using simulation_depth 1000, kmer_min_depth 3, and cdr3_length_cutoff 8, and only groups with more than two unique CDR3s were retained. A standardized tissue-overlap score was generated by extrapolating Jaccard GLIPH-group overlap across patients to a standard repertoire size of 1000 clones. Linear mixed-effect models, with tissue as a fixed effect and individual as a random effect, were used to test how diversity related to clinical or experimental variables. The source is immuneACCESS, and TCRdb retained only in-frame sequences with V and J called. Part of the clones is not carried over; for the studies checked, unresolved V genes explain less than half of this, and the remainder is unexplained. The V and J calls and the clone size are those of that table, but D and trimming were determined from the DNA. The sample records over 6,000 clones, approximately 45% of which are singletons. The ten largest clones add up to 7.8% of the sample.

V was cut back by 0 bases and J by 4 bases, leaving a gap of 6 bases between them. The germline V gene encodes CDR1 SGHSA and CDR2 FRNQAP. The CDR3 has 13 amino acids, counting the end cysteine and phenylalanine. Sequencing covers 36 bases of the CDR3, shown here with the frame starting at base 1. Per the publication, the time point label means: mouse harvest day 7 after allogeneic transplant. Each mouse graft, delivered by tail vein injection, combined 10^6 splenic CD5+ T cells with 10^7 T-cell-depleted bone marrow cells. Mouse GVHD was modeled in a major MHC-mismatch B6 (H2b) into BALB/c (H2d) model, with tissues profiled at day 7 or 14. Mouse tissues and retro-orbital blood were harvested on day 7 or 14 post-transplant using separate sterile tools per animal; livers were flushed beforehand. Before genomic DNA isolation with the DNeasy Blood & Tissue Kit, mouse tissues were minced with razor blades in buffered saline.

This clonotype was obtained from a female BALB/c mouse given C57BL/6 T cells with graft-versus-host disease after an allogeneic hematopoietic cell transplant. The material sequenced was gut tissue. The rearranged chain carries TRBV16 and TRBJ1-1; the D gene is not confidently resolved. The covered CDR3 bases are TGTGCAAGCAGCTTAGATATTGGCACAGAAGTCTTC. It translates to CASSLDIGTEVF. The whole CDR3 is CASSLDIGTEVFF.